This is a list of T cell receptor beta chains from one sample in a study of blood T cell repertoires in COVID-19. Repertoires were generated with immunoSEQ multiplex PCR, while TCRdb's copy carries only in-frame clones and drops some. The sample yields some 220,000 clones, over 75% seen once. The sequenced sample consisted of peripheral blood. The receptors stem from a human donor in a cohort sampled during active COVID-19. Each CDR3 is given with its conserved first and last residue. A clone size is listed for some rows: how often the clone was seen (once, few, many), or a class if it is expanded.

TRBV3-1/TRBV3-2	TRBJ2-1	-	CASSQELAGEFNEQFF
TRBV5-6	TRBJ1-2	-	CASSKQGYGYTF
TRBV12-2	TRBJ1-3	-	CASPPTRVGNTIYF
TRBV5-4	TRBJ1-1	-	CASSSAQNTEAFF
TRBV11-2	TRBJ1-4	-	CASRLTGLFNEKLFF
TRBV6-2/TRBV6-3	TRBJ2-1	-	CASSPLDSLLAGGRDGSSYNEQFF
TRBV5-4	TRBJ1-1	-	CASSWGTEGAFF
TRBV3-1/TRBV3-2	TRBJ1-6	few	CASSQGTGGYNSPLHF
TRBV5-1	TRBJ1-1	few	CASSLEAGMGTEAFF
TRBV6-5	TRBJ1-3	-	CASNEGAGNTIYF
TRBV7-8	TRBJ2-2	-	CASSLLWGQNTGELFF
TRBV7-2	TRBJ2-5	-	CASSVTGTETQYF
TRBV3-1/TRBV3-2	TRBJ2-3	-	CASSPTGVYTDTQYF
TRBV28	TRBJ2-3	-	CASRGGLAGNTQYF
TRBV5-1	TRBJ2-1	-	CASSLVGSLNEQFF
TRBV18	TRBJ2-2	once	CASSLGLAGPTGELFF
TRBV5-4	TRBJ2-5	-	CASSLGLAGVMQETQYF
TRBV5-1	TRBJ2-2	-	CASTEGAAGELFF
TRBV3-1/TRBV3-2	TRBJ2-3	few	CASSQDRSGPNTQYF
TRBV9	TRBJ1-1	-	CASSVDGVGTEAFF
TRBV3-1/TRBV3-2	TRBJ2-7	-	CASSRPGLAGGPNGEQYF
TRBV19	TRBJ1-6	few	CASTWEYREGSPLHF
TRBV19	TRBJ2-3	-	CASSITGTGGPDTQYF
TRBV6-2/TRBV6-3	TRBJ1-2	once	CASSTGGDYGYTF
TRBV3-1/TRBV3-2	TRBJ1-5	-	CASSQFTGGIQPQHF
TRBV9	TRBJ2-7	-	CASSVEGFEQYF
TRBV14	TRBJ2-5	-	CASSRTPSGETQYF
TRBV5-4	TRBJ2-1	few	CASSLVGWGGRGVNEQFF
TRBV28	TRBJ1-2	-	CASSLGGDYGYTF
TRBV19	TRBJ1-1	-	CASRDRNTEAFF
TRBV7-8	TRBJ2-7	-	CASSLNWDRFLLYEQYF
TRBV24-1	TRBJ1-1	-	CATSDPRLNTEAFF
TRBV27	TRBJ1-1	-	CASTPTGWTGVVNTEAFF
TRBV6-5	TRBJ1-3	-	CASSPGQGFGNTIYF
TRBV12-3/TRBV12-4	TRBJ1-2	many	CASSSTGARYTF
TRBV6-2/TRBV6-3	TRBJ2-7	-	CASSYSLSDRQSYEQYF
TRBV7-3	TRBJ2-2	few	CASSVPRGTPGELFF
TRBV9	TRBJ2-2	-	CASSRTGDTGELFF
TRBV5-1	TRBJ2-5	-	CASSLGGGGAGETQYF
TRBV9	TRBJ1-1	-	CASSVDALMNTEAFF
TRBV28	TRBJ1-6	-	CASSLPTGTGPSSSPLHF
TRBV5-1	TRBJ1-4	-	CASSGGADEKLFF